This entry lists 7 T cell receptor beta chains sequenced from one sample in a study of cytomegalovirus exposure and HLA in healthy donors. Vbeta (60) and Jbeta (13) primers were used in the PCR. Generated by immunoSEQ multiplex PCR, the TCRdb table keeps only in-frame clones and is missing some. The sample shows about 150,000 clones, around 80% of them seen only once. Sequencing was carried out using PBMCs. These receptors originate from a middle-aged man in good health and CMV-seropositive.

This clone was counted a few times. The rearrangement links TRBV27 to TRBJ2-3; D gene ambiguous. CDR3 size: 14 residues. Germline values: CDR1 MNHEY, CDR2 SMNVEV (reference sequence). Trimming took 3 bases from V and 1 from J, leaving 8 bases between them. This CDR3 reads CASSFAFGTDTQYF. The DNA for the CDR3 is TGTGCCAGCAGTTTCGCGTTTGGCACAGATACGCAGTATTTT.

This clone was seen just once. The chain joins TRBV7-7 to TRBJ2-1; 14 bases map to TRBD2. V lost 5 bases, J lost 8 bases, and 5 bases stayed unmatched. The germline V gene has CDR1 SSHAT and CDR2 FNYEAQ (reference sequence). This CDR3 has 15 amino acids. CDR3 in DNA: TGTGCCAGCAGCCTGGGACTAGCGGGAGTCGATGAGCAGTTCTTC. Amino acid sequence: CASSLGLAGVDEQFF.

A remark on this clone: At one end the junction does not follow the germline gene, possibly because of a read error. The CDR3 reads CASSDKGLAASERYF. CDR3 sequence (DNA): TGTGCCAGCAGTGATAAGGGACTAGCGGCCTCCGAGCGGTACTTC. This chain connects TRBV25-1 to TRBJ2-7; TRBD2 aligns across 11 bases. The CDR3 loop spans 15 amino acids. Germline V lookup: CDR1 MGHDK, CDR2 SYGVNS.

The V and J genes are TRBV10-1 and TRBJ2-7, with a weak D call TRBD1 (5 bases). This CDR3 has 13 residues. V shed 2 bases and J shed 4 bases, with 9 bases lying between them. The germline CDR1 and CDR2 sequences are WNHNN and SYGVQD (reference sequence). The CDR3 sequence is CASSENAGYEQYF. CDR3 coding DNA: TGCGCCAGCAGTGAGAATGCAGGGTACGAGCAGTACTTC.

The genes are TRBV18 and TRBJ1-3; TRBD1 is a possible D gene (5 bases). CDR3 length: 18 amino acids. The V gene lost 1 base and the J gene lost 2 bases, with 18 bases spanning the gap. Germline assignment: CDR1 KGHSH and CDR2 LQKENI. CDR3 DNA sequence: TGTGCCAGCTCACCACTCGTGCTCAGGGTTTCTACTGGAAACACCATATATTTT. This encodes CASSPLVLRVSTGNTIYF.

CDR3 residues: CASSLDLALRSEQYF. The CDR3 region has the DNA TGTGCCAGCAGCTTAGATTTAGCACTACGCAGCGAGCAGTACTTC. This rearrangement joins TRBV7-9 to TRBJ2-7, with D hard to call. Germline loops: CDR1 SEHNR, CDR2 FQNEAQ (reference sequence). CDR3 length equals 15 residues. Trimming took off 1 base at V and 6 bases at J, with 16 bases between the two ends.

The chain uses TRBV5-1 and TRBJ2-2; 7 bases are a match to TRBD2. Germline loops: CDR1 SGHRS, CDR2 YFSETQ. V was clipped by 1 base and J by 2 bases; unmatched bases: 8. The CDR3 is 17 residues long. CDR3 sequence reads: CASSLSPGTINTGELFF. Written as DNA, the CDR3 is TGCGCCAGCAGCTTGTCTCCCGGGACTATAAACACCGGGGAGCTGTTTTTT.